This T cell receptor (beta chain) was profiled in a study of tumor and adjacent non-tumor tissue in lung cancer. TCRbeta libraries were built with three rounds of nested PCR, modified from ARM-PCR. TCRdb called the multiplex PCR reads again in MiXCR, with one record for every CDR3 protein. The sample consists of tens of thousands of distinct CDR3 sequences, 55% to 65% of them appearing once. Germline V gene data show CDR1 as MNHEY and CDR2 as SMNVEV (reference sequence). The CDR3 is 14 amino acids. In this sample, this clonotype turned up a few times. At one end the junction does not follow the germline gene, possibly because of a read error. No cell sorting was done before RNA was extracted from the tissue. This non-tumor lung sample came from over 3 cm beyond the tumor edge.

The sample taken for sequencing was distant non-tumor lung tissue. The genes are TRBV27 and TRBJ2-7; 8 positions match TRBD1. The TCR comes from an older woman with non-small cell lung cancer. The CDR3 protein is CASSWYGTGKERYF. CDR3 bases: TGTGCCAGCAGTTGGTACGGGACAGGAAAAGAGCGGTACTTC.